Listed below are T cell receptor beta chains from one sample, sequenced in a study of glioma-infiltrating T cells. TCRdb re-called the multiplex PCR reads with MiXCR, one entry per CDR3 protein. The table includes about 400,000 distinct CDR3 sequences, around 38% detected once. Sequences were obtained from glioma tissue, nonneoplastic brain tissue, or PBMCs (not recorded which). The receptors shown here come from a human donor with low-grade glioma or glioblastoma, undergoing nonglioma brain surgery, or in good health (not recorded which). Each CDR3 is given with its conserved first and last residue. The D gene is left open where the match is weak. Not every row has a clone size; where given, it reads once, few, many or a size class.

v_call: TRBV20-1
j_call: TRBJ2-1
d_call: TRBD2
clone_size: few
cdr3_aa: CSAPGLAGGISYNEQFF
cdr3_nt: TGCAGTGCCCCCGGTTTAGCGGGAGGTATCTCCTACAATGAGCAGTTCTTC

v_call: TRBV28
j_call: TRBJ2-1
d_call: TRBD2
clone_size: -
cdr3_aa: CASSFQPGLGSGEQFF
cdr3_nt: TGTGCCAGCAGTTTCCAACCGGGACTAGGCTCGGGTGAGCAGTTCTTC

v_call: TRBV7-2
j_call: TRBJ2-6
d_call: -
clone_size: few
cdr3_aa: CASSPIFFSGANVLTF
cdr3_nt: TGTGCCAGCAGCCCTATATTCTTCTCTGGGGCCAACGTCCTGACTTTC

v_call: TRBV10-3
j_call: TRBJ2-1
d_call: -
clone_size: -
cdr3_aa: CAISESVGSDEQFF
cdr3_nt: TGTGCCATCAGTGAGTCGGTGGGATCAGATGAGCAGTTCTTC

v_call: TRBV6-5
j_call: TRBJ1-1
d_call: -
clone_size: -
cdr3_aa: CVSSYSAGGEAFF
cdr3_nt: TGTGTTAGCAGTTACTCGGCCGGGGGTGAAGCTTTCTTT

v_call: TRBV4-3
j_call: TRBJ2-3
d_call: -
clone_size: -
cdr3_aa: CASSISGPDTQYF
cdr3_nt: TGCGCCAGCAGCATCAGCGGCCCCGATACGCAGTATTTT

v_call: TRBV6-2/TRBV6-3
j_call: TRBJ2-1
d_call: -
clone_size: -
cdr3_aa: CASSYSQGSYNEQFF
cdr3_nt: TGTGCCAGCAGTTACAGCCAGGGCTCCTACAATGAGCAGTTCTTC

v_call: TRBV3-1
j_call: TRBJ2-3
d_call: TRBD2
clone_size: -
cdr3_aa: CASSQVWTSGRPEPTDTQYF
cdr3_nt: TGTGCCAGCAGCCAAGTCTGGACTAGCGGGAGGCCCGAACCCACAGATACGCAGTATTTT

v_call: TRBV7-2
j_call: TRBJ2-1
d_call: -
clone_size: many
cdr3_aa: CASSLSQGPYNEQFF
cdr3_nt: TGTGCCAGCAGCTTAAGCCAGGGCCCCTACAATGAGCAGTTCTTC

v_call: TRBV2
j_call: TRBJ1-5
d_call: -
clone_size: -
cdr3_aa: CASSERLGYSNQPQHF
cdr3_nt: TGTGCCAGCAGTGAACGTCTCGGTTATAGCAATCAGCCCCAGCATTTT

v_call: TRBV19
j_call: TRBJ2-1
d_call: -
clone_size: -
cdr3_aa: CASSIEGRRHSYNEQFF
cdr3_nt: TGTGCCAGTAGTATAGAGGGTAGGAGGCACTCTTACAATGAGCAGTTCTTC

v_call: TRBV12-3/TRBV12-4
j_call: TRBJ2-5
d_call: -
clone_size: -
cdr3_aa: CASSQIEETQYF
cdr3_nt: TGTGCCAGCAGTCAAATCGAAGAGACCCAGTACTTC

v_call: TRBV5-6
j_call: TRBJ2-1
d_call: TRBD2
clone_size: -
cdr3_aa: CASSRPGTSEDEQFF
cdr3_nt: TGTGCCAGCAGCCGCCCTGGGACTAGCGAAGATGAGCAGTTCTTC

v_call: TRBV6-6
j_call: TRBJ1-1
d_call: -
clone_size: -
cdr3_aa: CASSYSFRPNTEAFF
cdr3_nt: TGTGCCAGCAGTTACTCGTTCAGGCCGAACACTGAAGCTTTCTTT

v_call: TRBV4-3
j_call: TRBJ2-1
d_call: -
clone_size: few
cdr3_aa: CASSQEPGLHQFF
cdr3_nt: TGCGCCAGCAGCCAAGAGCCGGGACTCCACCAGTTCTTC

v_call: TRBV12-5
j_call: TRBJ2-1
d_call: -
clone_size: few
cdr3_aa: CASGHPPPSSYNEQFF
cdr3_nt: TGTGCTAGTGGTCACCCCCCGCCCAGCTCCTACAATGAGCAGTTCTTC

v_call: TRBV11-2
j_call: TRBJ2-7
d_call: -
clone_size: -
cdr3_aa: CASLPLVLGASYEQYF
cdr3_nt: TGTGCCAGCCTACCTCTCGTTCTCGGGGCCTCCTACGAGCAGTACTTC

v_call: TRBV2
j_call: TRBJ1-2
d_call: -
clone_size: -
cdr3_aa: CASSQGRLDYGYTF
cdr3_nt: TGTGCCAGCAGTCAGGGGAGACTGGACTATGGCTACACCTTC

v_call: TRBV20-1
j_call: TRBJ1-5
d_call: -
clone_size: -
cdr3_aa: CSALQGAGDQPQHF
cdr3_nt: TGCAGTGCGCTACAGGGTGCCGGCGATCAGCCCCAGCATTTT

v_call: TRBV12-3/TRBV12-4
j_call: TRBJ1-5
d_call: -
clone_size: -
cdr3_aa: CASSFGQGLGNQPQHF
cdr3_nt: TGTGCCAGCAGTTTTGGGCAGGGGTTGGGCAATCAGCCCCAGCATTTT

v_call: TRBV4-1
j_call: TRBJ2-5
d_call: TRBD2
clone_size: few
cdr3_aa: CASSHEGLQETQYF
cdr3_nt: TGCGCCAGCAGCCATGAGGGACTACAAGAGACCCAGTACTTC

v_call: TRBV7-2
j_call: TRBJ1-3
d_call: -
clone_size: few
cdr3_aa: CASSLAPGNFGNTIYF
cdr3_nt: TGTGCCAGCAGCCTAGCTCCGGGGAATTTTGGAAACACCATATATTTT

v_call: TRBV7-6
j_call: TRBJ2-1
d_call: -
clone_size: few
cdr3_aa: CASSLVADYNEQFF
cdr3_nt: TGTGCCAGCAGCTTAGTGGCGGATTACAATGAGCAGTTCTTC

v_call: TRBV28
j_call: TRBJ1-4
d_call: -
clone_size: many
cdr3_aa: CASIRLGATNEKLFF
cdr3_nt: TGTGCCAGCATTCGACTCGGGGCAACTAATGAAAAACTGTTTTTT

v_call: TRBV28
j_call: TRBJ2-3
d_call: -
clone_size: many
cdr3_aa: CASSFYSTDTQYF
cdr3_nt: TGTGCCAGCAGTTTTTACAGCACAGATACGCAGTATTTT

v_call: TRBV15
j_call: TRBJ2-1
d_call: -
clone_size: few
cdr3_aa: CATSREAEGGNEQFF
cdr3_nt: TGTGCCACCAGCAGAGAAGCAGAAGGGGGCAATGAGCAGTTCTTC

v_call: TRBV19
j_call: TRBJ1-1
d_call: TRBD1
clone_size: -
cdr3_aa: CASSRGQGYTEAFF
cdr3_nt: TGTGCCAGTAGTAGAGGACAGGGGTACACTGAAGCTTTCTTT

v_call: TRBV6-2/TRBV6-3
j_call: TRBJ2-1
d_call: TRBD2
clone_size: many
cdr3_aa: CASHSSSGHNEQFF
cdr3_nt: TGTGCCAGCCACTCTTCTAGCGGACACAATGAGCAGTTCTTC

v_call: TRBV25-1
j_call: TRBJ2-4
d_call: -
clone_size: -
cdr3_aa: CASSASSLAKNIQYF
cdr3_nt: TGTGCCAGCAGCGCTAGCAGCTTAGCCAAAAACATTCAGTACTTC

v_call: TRBV12-3/TRBV12-4
j_call: TRBJ2-1
d_call: -
clone_size: once
cdr3_aa: CASSFGGGSSGVNEQFF
cdr3_nt: TGTGCCAGCAGTTTCGGGGGCGGGTCTAGCGGTGTCAATGAGCAGTTCTTC

v_call: TRBV28
j_call: TRBJ1-1
d_call: -
clone_size: -
cdr3_aa: CASSFIMGSTEAFF
cdr3_nt: TGTGCCAGCAGTTTTATAATGGGAAGCACTGAAGCTTTCTTT

v_call: TRBV5-4
j_call: TRBJ2-5
d_call: -
clone_size: -
cdr3_aa: CASSFSVGGETQYF
cdr3_nt: TGTGCCAGCAGCTTCTCCGTGGGGGGAGAGACCCAGTACTTC

v_call: TRBV4-1
j_call: TRBJ2-3
d_call: TRBD2
clone_size: few
cdr3_aa: CASSQASSGNTDTQYF
cdr3_nt: TGCGCCAGCAGCCAAGCGTCTAGCGGCAACACAGATACGCAGTATTTT

v_call: TRBV24-1
j_call: TRBJ2-5
d_call: -
clone_size: -
cdr3_aa: CATSDFASTAQEIQYF
cdr3_nt: TGTGCCACCAGTGATTTTGCCTCAACAGCACAAGAGATCCAGTACTTC

v_call: TRBV4-2
j_call: TRBJ1-1
d_call: -
clone_size: -
cdr3_aa: CASSQPQGNTEAFF
cdr3_nt: TGTGCCAGCAGCCAACCCCAGGGAAACACTGAAGCTTTCTTT

v_call: TRBV4-2
j_call: TRBJ1-2
d_call: -
clone_size: -
cdr3_aa: CASSQDEGVGYTF
cdr3_nt: TGTGCCAGCAGCCAAGATGAAGGGGTTGGCTACACCTTC

v_call: TRBV6-2/TRBV6-3
j_call: TRBJ2-3
d_call: -
clone_size: many
cdr3_aa: CASNQLGASTDTQYF
cdr3_nt: TGTGCCAGCAACCAACTAGGGGCTAGCACAGATACGCAGTATTTT

v_call: TRBV7-2
j_call: TRBJ2-1
d_call: -
clone_size: few
cdr3_aa: CASSLSLAANEQFF
cdr3_nt: TGTGCCAGCAGCTTGTCTTTGGCAGCCAATGAGCAGTTCTTC

v_call: TRBV28
j_call: TRBJ2-7
d_call: TRBD2
clone_size: few
cdr3_aa: CASSLLGGLAGSDPYEQYF
cdr3_nt: TGTGCCAGCAGTTTATTGGGGGGACTAGCGGGATCAGATCCCTACGAGCAGTACTTC

v_call: TRBV7-8
j_call: TRBJ2-1
d_call: -
clone_size: few
cdr3_aa: CASSLGGIGNEQFF
cdr3_nt: TGTGCCAGCAGCTTAGGCGGGATAGGAAATGAGCAGTTCTTC

v_call: TRBV20-1
j_call: TRBJ2-5
d_call: -
clone_size: few
cdr3_aa: CSASDGPRETQYF
cdr3_nt: TGCAGTGCTAGTGACGGACCGAGGGAGACCCAGTACTTC

v_call: TRBV7-3
j_call: TRBJ2-3
d_call: -
clone_size: once
cdr3_aa: CASSLGLQDTQYF
cdr3_nt: TGTGCCAGCAGCTTAGGCCTTCAGGATACGCAGTATTTT

v_call: TRBV4-1
j_call: TRBJ1-4
d_call: -
clone_size: -
cdr3_aa: CASSQDPTISEKLFF
cdr3_nt: TGCGCCAGCAGCCAAGATCCAACAATCTCAGAAAAACTGTTTTTT

v_call: TRBV12-3/TRBV12-4
j_call: TRBJ1-5
d_call: -
clone_size: -
cdr3_aa: CASIATIPGNQPQHF
cdr3_nt: TGTGCCAGCATTGCGACTATCCCTGGGAATCAGCCCCAGCATTTT

v_call: TRBV5-6
j_call: TRBJ2-5
d_call: -
clone_size: -
cdr3_aa: CASSPAGRQETQYF
cdr3_nt: TGTGCCAGCAGCCCGGCGGGTAGACAAGAGACCCAGTACTTC

v_call: TRBV6-6
j_call: TRBJ1-1
d_call: TRBD1
clone_size: many
cdr3_aa: CASSYARGPKGTEAFF
cdr3_nt: TGTGCCAGCAGTTACGCCAGGGGGCCAAAGGGGACTGAAGCTTTCTTT

v_call: TRBV28
j_call: TRBJ2-7
d_call: TRBD1
clone_size: many
cdr3_aa: CASSFPDREQYF
cdr3_nt: TGTGCCAGCAGTTTCCCGGACAGGGAGCAGTACTTC

v_call: TRBV7-2
j_call: TRBJ2-2
d_call: TRBD2
clone_size: -
cdr3_aa: CASSWHPGLASNTGELFF
cdr3_nt: TGTGCCAGCAGCTGGCATCCGGGACTAGCATCGAACACCGGGGAGCTGTTTTTT

v_call: TRBV27
j_call: TRBJ2-7
d_call: TRBD1
clone_size: many
cdr3_aa: CASSWTGGSYEQYF
cdr3_nt: TGTGCCAGCAGTTGGACAGGGGGCTCCTACGAGCAGTACTTC

v_call: TRBV5-6
j_call: TRBJ2-3
d_call: -
clone_size: -
cdr3_aa: CASSPGARYTDTQYF
cdr3_nt: TGTGCCAGCAGCCCTGGAGCGAGATACACAGATACGCAGTATTTT

v_call: TRBV27
j_call: TRBJ2-3
d_call: -
clone_size: many
cdr3_aa: CASSLIAFGGTDTQYF
cdr3_nt: TGTGCCAGCAGTTTAATCGCCTTCGGGGGCACAGATACGCAGTATTTT

v_call: TRBV7-2
j_call: TRBJ2-7
d_call: TRBD2
clone_size: -
cdr3_aa: CASSLEFTSGSSYEQYF
cdr3_nt: TGTGCCAGCAGCTTAGAATTTACAAGCGGGAGCTCCTACGAGCAGTACTTC

v_call: TRBV6-1
j_call: TRBJ2-7
d_call: -
clone_size: many
cdr3_aa: CATQLTASYEQYF
cdr3_nt: TGTGCCACCCAGTTGACAGCCTCCTACGAGCAGTACTTC